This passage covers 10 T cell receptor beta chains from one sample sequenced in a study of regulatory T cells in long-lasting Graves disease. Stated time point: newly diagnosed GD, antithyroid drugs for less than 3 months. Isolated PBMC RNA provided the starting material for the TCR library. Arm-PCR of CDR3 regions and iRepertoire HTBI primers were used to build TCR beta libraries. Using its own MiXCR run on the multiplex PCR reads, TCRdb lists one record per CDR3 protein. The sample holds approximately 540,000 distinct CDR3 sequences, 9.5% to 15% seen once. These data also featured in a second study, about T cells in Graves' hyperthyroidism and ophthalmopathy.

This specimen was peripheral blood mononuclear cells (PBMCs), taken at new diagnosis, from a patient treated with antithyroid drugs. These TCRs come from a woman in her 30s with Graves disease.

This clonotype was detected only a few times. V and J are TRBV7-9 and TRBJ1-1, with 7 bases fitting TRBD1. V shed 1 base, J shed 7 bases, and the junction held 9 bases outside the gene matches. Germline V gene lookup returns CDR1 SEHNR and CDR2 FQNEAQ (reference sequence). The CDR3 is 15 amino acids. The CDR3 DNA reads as TGTGCCAGCAGCTTAGGACCCCCGGGACAGCGTGAAGCTTTCTTT. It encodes CASSLGPPGQREAFF.

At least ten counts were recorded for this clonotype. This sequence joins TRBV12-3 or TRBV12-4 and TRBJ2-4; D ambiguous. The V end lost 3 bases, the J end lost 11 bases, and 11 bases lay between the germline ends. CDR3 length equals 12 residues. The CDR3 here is CASSFTRTVQYF. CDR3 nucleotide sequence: TGTGCCAGCAGTTTTACCCGGACGGTTCAGTACTTC.

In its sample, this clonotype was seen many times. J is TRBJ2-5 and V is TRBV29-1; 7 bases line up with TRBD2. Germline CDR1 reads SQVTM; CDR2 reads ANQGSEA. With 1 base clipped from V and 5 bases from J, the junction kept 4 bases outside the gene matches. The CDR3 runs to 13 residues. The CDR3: CSVEGGSEETQYF. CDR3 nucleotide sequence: TGCAGCGTTGAAGGCGGGAGTGAGGAGACCCAGTACTTC.

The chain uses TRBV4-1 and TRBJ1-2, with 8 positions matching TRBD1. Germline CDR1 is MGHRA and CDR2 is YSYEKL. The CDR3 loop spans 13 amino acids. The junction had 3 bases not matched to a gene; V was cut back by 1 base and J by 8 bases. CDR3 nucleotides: TGCGCCAGCAGCCAAGTCGGACAGGGAGGCTACACCTTC. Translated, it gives CASSQVGQGGYTF.

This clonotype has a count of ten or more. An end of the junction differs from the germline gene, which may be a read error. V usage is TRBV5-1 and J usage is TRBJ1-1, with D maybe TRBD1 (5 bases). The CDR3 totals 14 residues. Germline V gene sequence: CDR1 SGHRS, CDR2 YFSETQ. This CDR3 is CASSWGGVFAEASF. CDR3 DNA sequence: TGCGCCAGCAGCTGGGGGGGGGTCTTCGCTGAAGCTTCCTTT. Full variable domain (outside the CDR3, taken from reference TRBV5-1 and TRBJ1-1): KAGVTQTPRYLIKTRGQQVTLSCSPISGHRSVSWYQQTPGQGLQFLFEYFSETQRNKGNFPGRFSGRQFSNSRSEMNVSTLELGDSALYLCASSWGGVFAEASFGQGTRLTVV.

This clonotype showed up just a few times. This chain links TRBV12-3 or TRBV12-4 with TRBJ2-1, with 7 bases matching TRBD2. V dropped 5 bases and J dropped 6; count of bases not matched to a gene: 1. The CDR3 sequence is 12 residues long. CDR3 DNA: TGTGCCAGCAGTGGCGGGAGCAATGAGCAGTTCTTC. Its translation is CASSGGSNEQFF.

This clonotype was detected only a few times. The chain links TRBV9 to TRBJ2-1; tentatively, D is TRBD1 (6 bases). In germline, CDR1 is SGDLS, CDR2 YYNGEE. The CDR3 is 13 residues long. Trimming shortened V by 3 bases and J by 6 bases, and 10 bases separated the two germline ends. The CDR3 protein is CASSATGLNEQFF. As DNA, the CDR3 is TGTGCCAGCAGCGCCACAGGGCTCAATGAGCAGTTCTTC. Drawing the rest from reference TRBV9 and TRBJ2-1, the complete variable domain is DSGVTQTPKHLITATGQRVTLRCSPRSGDLSVYWYQQSLDQGLQFLIQYYNGEERAKGNILERFSAQQFPDLHSELNLSSLELGDSALYFCASSATGLNEQFFGPGTRLTVL.

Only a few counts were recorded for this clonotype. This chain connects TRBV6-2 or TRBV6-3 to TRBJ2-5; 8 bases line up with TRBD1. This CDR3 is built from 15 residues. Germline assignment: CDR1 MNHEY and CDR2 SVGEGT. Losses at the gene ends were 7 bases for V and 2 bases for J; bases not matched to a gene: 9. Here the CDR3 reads CASIEDRDPQETQYF. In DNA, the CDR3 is TGTGCCAGCATTGAGGACAGGGACCCTCAAGAGACCCAGTACTTC.

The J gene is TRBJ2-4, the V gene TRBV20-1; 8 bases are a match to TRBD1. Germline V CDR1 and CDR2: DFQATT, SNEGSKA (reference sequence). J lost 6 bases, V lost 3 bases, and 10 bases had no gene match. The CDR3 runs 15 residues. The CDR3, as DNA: TGCAGTGCTAGTTACGGGAACAGGGGGAGAAACATTCAGTACTTC. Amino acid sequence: CSASYGNRGRNIQYF.

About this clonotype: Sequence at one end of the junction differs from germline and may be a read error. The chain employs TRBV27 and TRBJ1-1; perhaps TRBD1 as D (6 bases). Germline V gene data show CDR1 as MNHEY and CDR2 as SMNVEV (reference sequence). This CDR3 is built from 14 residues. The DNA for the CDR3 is TGTACCAGCAGTTTAGCGGGAGGGGGGACTGAAGCTTTCTTT. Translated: CTSSLAGGGTEAFF.